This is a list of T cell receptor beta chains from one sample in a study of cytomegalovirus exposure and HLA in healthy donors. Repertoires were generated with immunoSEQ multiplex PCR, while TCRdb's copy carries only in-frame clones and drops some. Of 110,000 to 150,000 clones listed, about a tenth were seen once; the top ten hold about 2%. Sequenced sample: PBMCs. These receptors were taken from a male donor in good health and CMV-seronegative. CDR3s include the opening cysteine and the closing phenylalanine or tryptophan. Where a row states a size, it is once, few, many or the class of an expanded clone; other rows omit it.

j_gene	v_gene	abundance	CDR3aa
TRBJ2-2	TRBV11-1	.	CASSPGRGQPSNTGELFF
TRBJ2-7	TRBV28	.	CASSLAGQGYEQYF
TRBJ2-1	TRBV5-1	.	CASTFSSGGETEQFF
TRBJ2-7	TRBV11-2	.	CASKVGHSSYEQYF
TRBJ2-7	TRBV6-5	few	CASRTQGARYEQYF
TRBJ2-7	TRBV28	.	CASSLGTGYEQYF
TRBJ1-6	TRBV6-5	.	CASSYSWRMRNSPLHF
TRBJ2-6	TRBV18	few	CASSPYPGQGSSGANVLTF
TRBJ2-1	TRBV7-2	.	CASSLMHNYNEQFF
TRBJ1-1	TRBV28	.	CASRRDRNTEAFF
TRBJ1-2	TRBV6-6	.	CASGLDRVSGYTF
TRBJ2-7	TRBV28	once	CASSFRDSYEQYF
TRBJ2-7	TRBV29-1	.	CSVEGRGEGYEQYF
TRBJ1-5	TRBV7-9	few	CASSSQGSNQPQHF
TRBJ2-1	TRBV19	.	CASSTFLSSYNEQFF
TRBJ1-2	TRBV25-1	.	CASSEWPPGKGYTF
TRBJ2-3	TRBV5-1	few	CASSLRTGGSTDTQYF
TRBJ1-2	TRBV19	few	CASSITGQGNYGYTF
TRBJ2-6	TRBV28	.	CASSLQSYKASGANVLTF
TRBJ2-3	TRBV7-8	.	CASSLLRDYVRDTQYF
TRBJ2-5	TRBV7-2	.	CASSFSGTGGLETQYF
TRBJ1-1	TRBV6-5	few	CASSPGQLNTEAFF
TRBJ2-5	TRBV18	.	CASSPGTAQETQYF
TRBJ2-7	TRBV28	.	CASRRDREARSYEQYF
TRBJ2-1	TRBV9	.	CASSVALASSSYNEQFF
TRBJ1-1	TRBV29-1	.	CSVDRDATEAFF
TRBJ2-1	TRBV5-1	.	CASSLLTIYNEQFF
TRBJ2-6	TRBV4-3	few	CASSQDQGTGANVLTF
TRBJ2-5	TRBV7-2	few	CASSLGVTRGETQYF
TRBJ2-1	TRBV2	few	CASRGDYTYNEQFF
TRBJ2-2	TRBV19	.	CASSIDRGVFDGELFF
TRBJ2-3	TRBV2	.	CASSERSSGTDTQYF